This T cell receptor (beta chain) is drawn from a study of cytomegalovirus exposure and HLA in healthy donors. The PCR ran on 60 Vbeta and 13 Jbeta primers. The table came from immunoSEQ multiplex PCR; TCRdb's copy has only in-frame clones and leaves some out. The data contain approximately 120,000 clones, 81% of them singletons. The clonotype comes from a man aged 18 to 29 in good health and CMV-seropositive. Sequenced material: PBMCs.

The CDR3 protein is CASGQGSVTDTQYF. In nucleotides, the CDR3 is TGCGCCAGCGGGCAGGGGTCGGTGACAGATACGCAGTATTTT. This rearrangement joins TRBV4-3 to TRBJ2-3; D might be TRBD1 (6 bases). Trimming stripped 8 bases from V and 3 bases from J, with 15 bases between. The CDR3 covers 14 residues. The germline CDR1 and CDR2 sequences are LGHNA and YSLEER.